The 32 T cell receptor beta chains presented below share a single source sample, sequenced in a study of cytomegalovirus exposure and HLA in healthy donors. PCR used 60 Vbeta primers and 13 Jbeta primers. Repertoires were generated with immunoSEQ multiplex PCR, while TCRdb's copy carries only in-frame clones and drops some. The sample consists of about 140,000 clones, 65% to 80% of them appearing once. The material sequenced was PBMCs. The receptors originated from a man aged 40-49 years in good health and CMV-seropositive.

This clone was observed once. The chain recombines TRBV30 with TRBJ1-5; D might be TRBD1 (6 bases). Trimming pared 2 bases from V and 2 bases from J, leaving 10 bases between. The CDR3 is 14 amino acids. Germline CDR1 reads GTSNPN; CDR2 reads SVGIG (reference sequence). For the CDR3, the DNA is TGTGCCTGGAGTTGGGCAGGGGGCAATCAGCCCCAGCATTTT. Protein: CAWSWAGGNQPQHF.

Remarks on this clone: Other nucleotide sequences from this sample produce the same CDR3. The chain links TRBV5-1 to TRBJ2-1, with 10 bases aligning to TRBD2. Per the germline V gene, CDR1 is SGHRS and CDR2 is YFSETQ. With 2 bases clipped from V and 7 bases from J, the junction kept 3 bases outside the gene matches. This CDR3 comprises 14 residues. The CDR3 region is CASSLGAGGNEQFF. The CDR3 DNA sequence: TGCGCCAGCAGCTTAGGAGCGGGAGGGAATGAGCAGTTCTTC.

V usage is TRBV15 and J usage is TRBJ2-1; TRBD1 agrees at 9 bases. The V gene's germline CDR1 is LNHNV and CDR2 YYDKDF (reference sequence). J gave up 3 bases and V 2 bases, and 8 bases lay outside the gene matches. This CDR3 comprises 17 residues. The chain's CDR3 is CATSRQTPGQGYNEQFF. Here the CDR3 DNA reads TGTGCCACCAGCAGACAAACTCCGGGACAGGGCTACAATGAGCAGTTCTTC.

The genes are TRBV5-1 and TRBJ1-3, with a tentative D call TRBD1 (5 bases). The germline CDR1 and CDR2 sequences are SGHRS and YFSETQ. V lost 1 base and J 9 bases, leaving 17 bases between the germline ends. The CDR3 sequence is 15 residues long. The CDR3 DNA reads TGCGCCAGCAGCTTGTCGGGCGGGACTGCGGCCACCATATATTTT. Amino acid sequence: CASSLSGGTAATIYF.

The chain combines TRBV10-3 with TRBJ2-7; possibly TRBD2 for D (7 bases). This CDR3 region has 14 residues. Trimming left V 11 bases short and J 1 base short, with 18 bases between. CDR1 and CDR2 (germline): ENHRY, SYGVKD. The CDR3 sequence: CASRGAGGSYEQYF. CDR3 DNA: TGTGCCTCCCGGGGGGCGGGCGGGTCCTACGAGCAGTACTTC.

This chain links TRBV7-2 with TRBJ2-5; 7 bases fit TRBD1. Germline V gene sequence: CDR1 SGHTA, CDR2 FQGNSA. V shed 1 base, J shed 10 bases, and the junction held 12 bases outside the gene matches. The CDR3 has 15 amino acids. The CDR3: CASSLGGTALLDQYF. Written as DNA, the CDR3 is TGTGCCAGCAGCTTAGGAGGGACAGCTCTTTTGGACCAGTACTTC.

DNA for the CDR3: TGTGCCAGCAGTTACTCGAGGGCAGACAATGAGCAGTTCTTC. Translating it yields CASSYSRADNEQFF. J is TRBJ2-1 and V is TRBV6-5; TRBD2 is a possible D gene (5 bases). There are 14 residues in the CDR3. Germline V lookup: CDR1 MNHEY, CDR2 SVGAGI. V was shortened by 0 bases and J by 5 bases, with 8 bases between the two germline ends.

This clone came up a few times. The V and J genes are TRBV30 and TRBJ2-3, with 9 bases identical to TRBD2. The CDR3 is 14 amino acids. CDR1 is GTSNPN and CDR2 is SVGIG in the germline V gene (reference sequence). The J segment lost 1 base and the V segment lost 8 bases, leaving 7 bases of the junction unmatched. CDR3 sequence reads: CARASGIGTDTQYF. The CDR3 DNA is TGTGCCCGAGCTAGCGGGATTGGCACAGATACGCAGTATTTT.

The rearrangement joins TRBV2 to TRBJ2-5; D may match TRBD1 or TRBD2 (7 bases each). V lost 11 bases, J lost 5 bases, and 18 bases lay in between. Per the germline V gene, CDR1 is SNHLY and CDR2 is FYNNEI. The CDR3 totals 13 residues. For the CDR3, the DNA is TGTGCCGGGAGGGAAGGGGGCTGGGAGACCCAGTACTTC. Amino acid sequence: CAGREGGWETQYF. Together with reference TRBV2 and TRBJ2-5, the CDR3 gives the full variable domain: EPEVTQTPSHQVTQMGQEVILRCVPISNHLYFYWYRQILGQKVEFLVSFYNNEISEKSEIFDDQFSVERPDGSNFTLKIRSTKLEDSAMYFCAGREGGWETQYFGPGTRLLVL.

Of note for this clone: One end of the junction does not line up with germline, which may come from a read error. V is TRBV7-9 and J is TRBJ1-1, with TRBD1 as a possible D gene (6 bases). The V gene's germline CDR1 is SEHNR and CDR2 FQNEAQ (reference sequence). The CDR3 loop spans 15 amino acids. The CDR3 reads CSSRPGQRPNTEAFF. In nucleotides, the CDR3 is TGTTCCAGCAGACCCGGACAGCGGCCGAACACTGAAGCTTTCTTT.

V gene TRBV30 combines with J gene TRBJ1-2; tentatively, D is TRBD1 (5 bases). The V end lost 8 bases, the J end lost 6 bases, and 16 bases lay between the germline ends. Germline CDR1 reads GTSNPN; CDR2 reads SVGIG (reference sequence). This CDR3 contains 12 residues. The CDR3 loop is CARLEGGDGYTF. CDR3 bases: TGTGCCCGCTTGGAGGGAGGGGATGGCTACACCTTC.

The chain has TRBV27 and TRBJ2-7, with TRBD2 identical over 13 bases. Trimming took 6 bases from V and 6 from J; bases not matched to a gene: 11. The CDR3 runs to 16 residues. Germline lookup yields CDR1 MNHEY and CDR2 SMNVEV (reference sequence). CDR3 nucleotide sequence: TGTGCCAGCAGGCGTTCGCCGGGACTAGCGGGATCCGAGCAGTACTTC. As protein: CASRRSPGLAGSEQYF.

This clone appeared once. V is TRBV28 and J is TRBJ2-7; D may be TRBD1 (5 bases). The V gene lost 10 bases and the J gene lost 4 bases, with 11 bases spanning the gap. The CDR3 is made up of 11 amino acids. CDR1 and CDR2 (germline): MDHEN, SYDVKM. The CDR3 DNA sequence: TGTGCCATCCAGGGTTTTTACGAGCAGTACTTC. The encoded protein is CAIQGFYEQYF. The full variable domain, with the rest looked up from reference TRBV28 and TRBJ2-7, is DVKVTQSSRYLVKRTGEKVFLECVQDMDHENMFWYRQDPGLGLRLIYFSYDVKMKEKGDIPEGYSVSREKKERFSLILESASTNQTSMYLCAIQGFYEQYFGPGTRLTVT.

The chain couples TRBV7-2 to TRBJ2-1, with 13 bases identical to TRBD2. Germline CDR1 reads SGHTA; CDR2 reads FQGNSA. The CDR3 loop spans 15 amino acids. Germline trimming cut 1 base from V and 7 bases from J; bases unmatched to any gene: 1. CDR3 protein: CASSLGTSGSNEQFF. DNA for the CDR3: TGTGCCAGCAGCTTAGGGACTAGCGGGAGTAATGAGCAGTTCTTC.

V is TRBV2 and J is TRBJ2-2; TRBD2 matches 7 bases. With 11 bases clipped from V and 2 bases from J, the junction kept 8 bases outside the gene matches. The germline CDR1 and CDR2 sequences are SNHLY and FYNNEI. The CDR3 has 14 amino acids. CDR3 DNA sequence: TGTGCCGCCAGCGGGACCCGAAACACCGGGGAGCTGTTTTTT. This translates into CAASGTRNTGELFF.

The gene calls are TRBV5-1 and TRBJ2-7; 7 nucleotides match TRBD1. Germline CDR1 is SGHRS and CDR2 is YFSETQ. V lost 4 bases and J lost 5; bases outside the gene matches: 9. This CDR3 is 14 amino acids long. Here the CDR3 reads CASSPGQNSDEQYF. Here the CDR3 DNA reads TGCGCCAGCAGCCCGGGACAGAATAGCGACGAGCAGTACTTC.

Concerning this clone: The sample contains more than one DNA sequence encoding this CDR3. This chain uses TRBV9 with TRBJ2-1; 8 bases are a match to TRBD1. V was pared by 0 bases and J by 8 bases, with 7 bases of the junction left unmatched. Per the germline V gene, CDR1 is SGDLS and CDR2 is YYNGEE. The CDR3 extends over 15 amino acids. As DNA, the CDR3 is TGTGCCAGCAGCGTAGGACCAGGGGGCGGGTATGAGCAGTTCTTC. Protein: CASSVGPGGGYEQFF.

This clone was counted a few times. V and J are TRBV6-5 and TRBJ1-5; TRBD1 is a possible D gene (6 bases). The CDR3 runs to 14 residues. The germline CDR1 and CDR2 sequences are MNHEY and SVGAGI. Trimming left V 4 bases short and J 4 bases short, with 11 bases between. The CDR3 DNA follows: TGTGCCAGCAGTTTATCAGGGGTGAATCAGCCCCAGCATTTT. Translated: CASSLSGVNQPQHF.

The J gene is TRBJ2-3, the V gene TRBV10-1, with 7 bases fitting TRBD2. J lost 0 bases, V lost 3 bases, and 6 bases had no gene match. CDR3 size: 16 residues. Germline V lookup: CDR1 WNHNN, CDR2 SYGVQD (reference sequence). In DNA, the CDR3 is TGCGCCAGCAGTGATAGGCTAGCGGATAGCACAGATACGCAGTATTTT. Protein: CASSDRLADSTDTQYF.

The chain has TRBV15 and TRBJ2-7; a weak D match, TRBD1 (6 bases). The V end lost 1 base, the J end lost 2 bases, and 12 bases lay between the germline ends. Germline V CDR1 and CDR2: LNHNV, YYDKDF (reference sequence). This CDR3 has 15 amino acids. The DNA for the CDR3 is TGTGCCACCAGCAGAGTACAGGGTGGAACCTACGAGCAGTACTTC. Protein sequence: CATSRVQGGTYEQYF.

The rearrangement uses TRBV11-2 and TRBJ1-4, with D unclear. Germline CDR1 is SGHAT and CDR2 is FQNNGV. This CDR3 is 14 amino acids long. Trimming cost V 5 bases and J 7 bases, with 14 bases left between them. The CDR3 DNA follows: TGTGCCAGCAGCCAGGACCGAGGGAGTGAAAAACTGTTTTTT. Protein sequence: CASSQDRGSEKLFF.

The chain uses TRBV7-8 and TRBJ2-3; 8 bases fit TRBD2. Germline V CDR1 and CDR2: SGHVS, FQNEAQ. V dropped 5 bases and J dropped 5; count of bases not matched to a gene: 12. This CDR3 has 16 residues. In nucleotides, the CDR3 is TGTGCCAGCAGCCCCCCCTCAGCGGGAGCTGGAGATACGCAGTATTTT. Translated: CASSPPSAGAGDTQYF.

The J gene is TRBJ2-7, the V gene TRBV28, with D tentatively TRBD2 (5 bases). The CDR3 extends over 12 amino acids. CDR1 and CDR2 (germline): MDHEN, SYDVKM. V was shortened by 3 bases and J by 7 bases, with 10 bases between the two germline ends. The CDR3: CASSFGQREQYF. The CDR3 bases are TGTGCCAGCAGTTTCGGGCAGCGGGAGCAGTACTTC.

This clone was recorded once. The chain is built from TRBV9 and TRBJ2-3, with TRBD1 identical over 9 bases. CDR1 SGDLS and CDR2 YYNGEE come from the germline V gene. The CDR3 runs to 16 residues. Trimming cost V 3 bases and J 4 bases; bases outside gene matches: 9. This CDR3 reads CASSAPGQGVADTQYF. The CDR3 coding sequence is TGTGCCAGCAGCGCACCGGGACAGGGCGTGGCAGATACGCAGTATTTT.

This chain connects TRBV5-1 to TRBJ2-7; possibly TRBD1 for D (5 bases). CDR3 size: 15 residues. Germline V gene sequence: CDR1 SGHRS, CDR2 YFSETQ. The V and J ends lost 2 bases and 2 bases respectively, with 14 bases between them. In DNA form, the CDR3 reads TGCGCCAGCAGCTTTGCAGGGCGCACCACCTACGAGCAGTACTTC. Translated: CASSFAGRTTYEQYF.

The J gene is TRBJ2-3, the V gene TRBV7-9; TRBD2 matches 9 bases. V lost 6 bases and J lost 4; bases outside the gene matches: 11. This CDR3 region has 16 residues. The germline V gene has CDR1 SEHNR and CDR2 FQNEAQ (reference sequence). CDR3 region: CASRGSASGISDTQYF. CDR3 bases: TGTGCCAGCAGGGGTAGCGCTAGCGGGATTTCAGATACGCAGTATTTT.

The rearrangement joins TRBV21-1 to TRBJ2-1; the D call in the table, TRBD2, was not verified against the DNA. TRBV21-1 is a pseudogene segment. CDR3 length equals 17 residues. In DNA form, the CDR3 reads TGTGCCAGCACCAAACCCTGGGGACTAGTGGTTGGAGATGAGCAGTTCTTC. Its translation: CASTKPWGLVVGDEQFF.

CDR3 loop: CASSPNRNTGELFF. The CDR3 bases are TGTGCCAGCAGTCCTAATCGGAACACCGGGGAGCTGTTTTTT. The V gene is TRBV6-4, the J gene TRBJ2-2; D is ambiguous. The V end lost 5 bases, the J end lost 1 base, and 8 bases lay between the germline ends. This CDR3 is 14 amino acids long. The germline V gene encodes CDR1 MRHNA and CDR2 SNTAGT.

J is TRBJ2-4 and V is TRBV9; maybe TRBD2 (5 bases). Trimming left V 4 bases short and J 0 bases short, with 11 bases between. There are 15 residues in the CDR3. The V gene's germline CDR1 is SGDLS and CDR2 YYNGEE. CDR3 DNA: TGTGCCAGCAGCCCCCGGAGCGGAGCCAAAAACATTCAGTACTTC. Amino acids: CASSPRSGAKNIQYF. Full variable domain (missing parts from reference TRBV9 and TRBJ2-4): DSGVTQTPKHLITATGQRVTLRCSPRSGDLSVYWYQQSLDQGLQFLIQYYNGEERAKGNILERFSAQQFPDLHSELNLSSLELGDSALYFCASSPRSGAKNIQYFGAGTRLSVL.

The chain recombines TRBV9 with TRBJ2-3; D gene unclear. Germline-derived CDR1 and CDR2 are SGDLS and YYNGEE. This CDR3 is built from 15 residues. Trimming took 0 bases from V and 0 from J, leaving 8 bases between them. The CDR3 sequence is CASSVGVYSTDTQYF. The CDR3 DNA reads as TGTGCCAGCAGCGTAGGTGTCTACAGCACAGATACGCAGTATTTT.

V is TRBV18 and J is TRBJ1-3; 12 bases agree with TRBD1. Germline CDR1 is KGHSH and CDR2 is LQKENI. V was clipped by 0 bases and J by 7 bases; unmatched bases: 4. The CDR3 has 16 amino acids. CDR3: CASSPPFGTGGNTIYF. DNA of the CDR3: TGTGCCAGCTCACCACCGTTTGGGACAGGGGGCAACACCATATATTTT.

This chain connects TRBV7-9 to TRBJ2-2, with D possibly being TRBD1 (6 bases). CDR3 length: 15 amino acids. The germline gives CDR1 SEHNR, CDR2 FQNEAQ (reference sequence). V was shortened by 4 bases and J by 3 bases, with 12 bases between the two germline ends. CDR3 in DNA: TGTGCCAGCAGCTCACAGGGCTCGGACACCGGGGAGCTGTTTTTT. Its protein is CASSSQGSDTGELFF.